This T cell receptor (beta chain) was obtained from a study of CD8+ T cells in alopecia areata. Study-level information: Administration of oral tofacitinib to treated patients was at 5 to 10 mg twice daily. Tofacitinib was given for 6 to 18 months, then stopped for 6 months. Percent of scalp involved defined treated patients' severity scores. Overall study findings and caveats: Under tofacitinib, numerous expanded lesional clonotypes remained detectable in scalp and blood.

Treatment noted: oral pan-JAK inhibitor, 5-10 mg twice daily. About this clone itself: Its antigen is unidentified.

This CDR3 has 12 amino acids. V shed 4 bases and J 5 bases; nucleotides not matched to a gene: 2. In germline, CDR1 is SGHRS, CDR2 YFSETQ. RNA extraction and reverse transcription yielded cDNA as sequencing template. TCRdb keeps only in-frame clones here, not all; method: immunoSEQ multiplex PCR. The table has fewer than 150,000 clones, 56% seen once. The J gene is TRBJ2-5, the V gene TRBV5-1, with TRBD2 matching over 7 bases. The receptor comes from a human donor with alopecia areata. Sample: CD4+ T cells sorted from blood, taken at week 24, from a patient treated with tofacitinib. CDR3 loop: CASSRGEETQYF. DNA of the CDR3: TGCGCCAGCAGCCGGGGGGAGGAGACCCAGTACTTC.